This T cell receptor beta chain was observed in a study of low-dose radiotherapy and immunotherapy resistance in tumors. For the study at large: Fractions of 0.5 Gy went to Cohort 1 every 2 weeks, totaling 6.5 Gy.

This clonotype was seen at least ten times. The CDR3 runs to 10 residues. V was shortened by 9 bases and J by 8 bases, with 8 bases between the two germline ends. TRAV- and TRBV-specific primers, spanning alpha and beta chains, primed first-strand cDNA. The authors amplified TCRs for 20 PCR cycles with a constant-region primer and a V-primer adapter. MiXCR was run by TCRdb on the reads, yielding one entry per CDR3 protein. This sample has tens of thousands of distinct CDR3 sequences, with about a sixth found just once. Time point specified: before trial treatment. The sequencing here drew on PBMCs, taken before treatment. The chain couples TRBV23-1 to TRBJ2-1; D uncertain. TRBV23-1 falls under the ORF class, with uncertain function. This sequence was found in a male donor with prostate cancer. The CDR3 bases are TGCGCCAGTCCCTTCCATGAGCAGTTCTTC. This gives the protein CASPFHEQFF.